Shown below are 25 T cell receptor beta chains from a single sample sequenced in a study of control samples from healthy donors and cancer patients. Sequencing used immunoSEQ multiplex PCR; TCRdb keeps in-frame clones, though not all of them. The profile shows under 65,000 clones, around 93% of them singletons. The sequenced sample consisted of PBMCs. Receptor source: a man aged 25 to 40 with colorectal cancer.

CDR3 nucleotides: TGTGCCAGCAGCCCAAGTATGGTAGCCTATGGCTACACCTTC. It codes for CASSPSMVAYGYTF. The genes are TRBV4-2 and TRBJ1-2, with no clear D. The V gene's germline CDR1 is LGHNA and CDR2 YNFKEQ. The CDR3 sequence is 14 residues long. Trimming removed 4 bases at V and 4 bases at J, with 13 bases between.

About this clone: Other DNA sequences within the sample encode an identical CDR3. The chain combines TRBV19 with TRBJ1-2, with 7 positions matching TRBD1. CDR1 is LNHDA and CDR2 is SQIVND in the germline V gene (reference sequence). The CDR3 runs to 16 residues. V dropped 3 bases and J dropped 0; count of bases not matched to a gene: 7. For the CDR3, the DNA is TGTGCCAGTAGTATCCGAACAGGGACAGCTAACTATGGCTACACCTTC. It is translated as CASSIRTGTANYGYTF.

This chain links TRBV4-3 with TRBJ1-2, with no clear D. Trimming shortened V by 0 bases and J by 4 bases, and 15 bases separated the two germline ends. Looked up from germline, CDR1 is LGHNA and CDR2 is YSLEER. The CDR3 is made up of 16 amino acids. CDR3 DNA sequence: TGCGCCAGCAGCCAAGAGGCGAAAGGGTCAAGCTATGGCTACACCTTC. Translated: CASSQEAKGSSYGYTF.

This clone was counted only a few times. At the DNA level, this CDR3 is encoded by other sequences in the same sample as well. The chain is built from TRBV9 and TRBJ1-2; 7 nucleotides align to TRBD1. The V segment lost 0 bases and the J segment 7 bases; nucleotides outside the gene matches: 6. The CDR3 loop spans 14 amino acids. Germline CDR1 is SGDLS and CDR2 is YYNGEE. CDR3 region: CASSVEAGGGGYTF. The DNA for the CDR3 is TGTGCCAGCAGCGTAGAGGCAGGGGGAGGTGGCTACACCTTC.

This rearrangement joins TRBV10-1 to TRBJ1-2; possibly TRBD1 for D (6 bases). CDR3 length: 15 residues. Germline V lookup: CDR1 WNHNN, CDR2 SYGVQD (reference sequence). V was shortened by 0 bases and J by 3 bases, with 11 bases between the two germline ends. The CDR3 coding sequence is TGCGCCAGCAGTGAGTCGGGGGGGCGCTACTATGGCTACACCTTC. Encoded protein: CASSESGGRYYGYTF.

The genes are TRBV7-2 and TRBJ1-6, with TRBD1 matching over 8 bases. The CDR3 spans 15 residues. Germline CDR1 reads SGHTA; CDR2 reads FQGNSA. With V trimmed by 0 bases and J by 15 bases, 10 bases remained unmatched. The CDR3 sequence: CASSLASIGQGDLHF. The CDR3 nucleotides read TGTGCCAGCAGCTTAGCTAGTATTGGACAGGGAGACCTCCACTTT.

The V and J genes are TRBV4-3 and TRBJ2-7, with D perhaps being TRBD1 or TRBD2 (5 bases each). Trimming left V 1 base short and J 0 bases short, with 16 bases between. The germline V gene has CDR1 LGHNA and CDR2 YSLEER. CDR3 length: 17 amino acids. The CDR3 DNA reads TGCGCCAGCAGCCAAGGAGCATGGGACCCTGCCTCCTACGAGCAGTACTTC. Translating it yields CASSQGAWDPASYEQYF.

This clone was counted a few times. The rearrangement uses TRBV4-1 and TRBJ2-3, with 7 bases fitting TRBD1. The CDR3 is made up of 17 amino acids. V gave up 1 base and J gave up 1 base; unmatched junction bases: 8. Germline-derived CDR1 and CDR2 are MGHRA and YSYEKL. DNA for the CDR3: TGCGCCAGCAGCCAAGCCTTAGGGGGCCTGGGCACAGATACGCAGTATTTT. Translation gives CASSQALGGLGTDTQYF.

Written as DNA, the CDR3 is TGTGCCAGCAGCGTAGAATTGAACTATGGCTACACCTTC. It encodes CASSVELNYGYTF. The chain carries TRBV9 and TRBJ1-2; D not certain. The CDR3 runs 13 residues. Germline assignment: CDR1 SGDLS and CDR2 YYNGEE. Trimming took 0 bases from V and 2 from J, leaving 5 bases between them.

The chain recombines TRBV7-8 with TRBJ2-2; D is unclear. Germline loops: CDR1 SGHVS, CDR2 FQNEAQ. This CDR3 region has 14 residues. Trimming removed 1 base at V and 2 bases at J, with 5 bases between. CDR3 DNA sequence: TGTGCCAGCAGCTTAGTAGCTAACACCGGGGAGCTGTTTTTT. It codes for CASSLVANTGELFF.

The CDR3 region has the DNA TGTGCCAGCAGTTACTCGGGGGAGAATGGCTACACCTTC. Translating gives CASSYSGENGYTF. V is TRBV6-6 and J is TRBJ1-2, with D possibly being TRBD1 (5 bases). The length of the CDR3 is 13 residues. Trimming pared 0 bases from V and 6 bases from J, leaving 8 bases between. Germline lookup yields CDR1 MNHNY and CDR2 SVGAGI (reference sequence).

The genes are TRBV11-2 and TRBJ1-4; no clear D. The CDR3 contains 12 residues. V shed 1 base and J shed 7 bases, with 4 bases lying between them. CDR1 is SGHAT, CDR2 FQNNGV, per germline. The CDR3 DNA reads as TGTGCCAGCAGCTTAGGGAGTGAAAAACTGTTTTTT. Translating it yields CASSLGSEKLFF.

The rearrangement links TRBV9 to TRBJ1-4; 12 nucleotides match TRBD1. Germline lookup yields CDR1 SGDLS and CDR2 YYNGEE. Germline trimming cut 3 bases from V and 7 bases from J; bases unmatched to any gene: 10. The CDR3 consists of 17 residues. CDR3 nucleotides: TGTGCCAGCAGCGGCCGGGACAGGGGGCTCTTAGGTGAAAAACTGTTTTTT. Protein product: CASSGRDRGLLGEKLFF. The full variable domain, completed using reference TRBV9 and TRBJ1-4, is DSGVTQTPKHLITATGQRVTLRCSPRSGDLSVYWYQQSLDQGLQFLIQYYNGEERAKGNILERFSAQQFPDLHSELNLSSLELGDSALYFCASSGRDRGLLGEKLFFGSGTQLSVL.

V is TRBV9 and J is TRBJ2-2; D gene unclear. Trimming cost V 0 bases and J 6 bases, with 6 bases left between them. Germline CDR1 and CDR2: SGDLS and YYNGEE. The length of the CDR3 is 13 residues. CDR3 residues: CASSVVAAGELFF. The CDR3 DNA is TGTGCCAGCAGCGTAGTGGCCGCCGGGGAGCTGTTTTTT.

The rearrangement links TRBV4-1 to TRBJ2-7; 7 nucleotides agree with TRBD1. Germline CDR1 reads MGHRA; CDR2 reads YSYEKL. V shed 0 bases, J shed 2 bases, and the junction held 10 bases outside the gene matches. CDR3 length: 17 residues. The CDR3 loop reads CASSQDTDGTAAYEQYV. In DNA, the CDR3 is TGCGCCAGCAGCCAAGATACCGATGGGACAGCAGCCTACGAGCAGTACGTC.

J is TRBJ2-2 and V is TRBV6-2 or TRBV6-3, with D perhaps matching TRBD1 (5 bases). The V and J ends lost 6 bases and 6 bases respectively, with 20 bases between them. The CDR3 is 16 residues long. Germline V gene data show CDR1 as MNHEY and CDR2 as SVGEGT. Written as DNA, the CDR3 is TGTGCCAGCAGCCTCAGATGGGGCCCGAAGTCCGGGGAGCTGTTTTTT. Translating gives CASSLRWGPKSGELFF.

CDR3 nucleotide sequence: TGTGCCACAGCTAGGACCACTGAAGCTTTCTTT. Encoded protein: CATARTTEAFF. The chain joins TRBV12-3 or TRBV12-4 to TRBJ1-1, with no clear D. This CDR3 comprises 11 residues. V was clipped by 10 bases and J by 4 bases, with 10 bases between them.

The chain recombines TRBV12-3 or TRBV12-4 with TRBJ1-1; 11 bases fit TRBD1. The CDR3 runs 13 residues. V shed 6 bases, J shed 3 bases, and the junction held 0 bases outside the gene matches. CDR3 protein: CASRGQGDTEAFF. CDR3 sequence (DNA): TGTGCCAGCAGGGGACAGGGGGACACTGAAGCTTTCTTT.

CDR3 in amino acids: CASSSRGFSYNSPLHF. For the CDR3, the DNA is TGTGCCAGCAGTTCCAGGGGATTCTCCTATAATTCACCCCTCCACTTT. This chain links TRBV6-2 or TRBV6-3 with TRBJ1-6; D possibly corresponds to TRBD1 (6 bases). The CDR3 is 16 amino acids. The V and J ends lost 4 bases and 0 bases respectively, with 10 bases between them. CDR1 is MNHEY, CDR2 SVGEGT, per germline.

This clone turned up a few times. This chain uses TRBV5-3 with TRBJ1-1; D perhaps matches TRBD1 (6 bases). TRBV5-3 is an ORF; its function is uncertain. V lost 4 bases, J lost 0 bases, and 16 bases lay in between. The CDR3 has 16 amino acids. The CDR3 region is CARSPEGGEMNTEAFF. CDR3 in DNA: TGTGCCAGAAGCCCTGAGGGGGGTGAGATGAACACTGAAGCTTTCTTT.

This chain joins TRBV5-6 and TRBJ2-7; D could derive from TRBD1 or TRBD2 (5 bases each). CDR1 SGHDT and CDR2 YYEEEE come from the germline V gene. The CDR3 has 14 residues. V lost 0 bases to trimming and J lost 3 bases, with 10 bases between them. CDR3 loop: CASSLAGPGYEQYF. CDR3 bases: TGTGCCAGCAGCTTGGCGGGACCAGGCTACGAGCAGTACTTC.

The chain is built from TRBV6-2 or TRBV6-3 and TRBJ1-1, with unresolved D. V lost 4 bases to trimming and J lost 1 base, with 1 base between them. Germline-derived CDR1 and CDR2 are MNHEY and SVGEGT. The CDR3 length is 11 residues. The chain's CDR3 is CASSWNTEAFF. The CDR3 DNA reads as TGTGCCAGCAGTTGGAACACTGAAGCTTTCTTT.

The chain is built from TRBV5-1 and TRBJ2-1, with 11 bases identical to TRBD2. The CDR3 is 19 amino acids. From germline, CDR1 is SGHRS and CDR2 YFSETQ. J lost 0 bases, V lost 1 base, and 9 bases had no gene match. CDR3 sequence (DNA): TGCGCCAGCAGCTTGAGGCTAGCGGGGGGACCTAGCTCCTACAATGAGCAGTTCTTC. It translates to CASSLRLAGGPSSYNEQFF.

V usage is TRBV5-1 and J usage is TRBJ1-3, with a weak D call TRBD1 (6 bases). With 5 bases removed from V and 1 base from J, the gap between germline ends came to 10 bases. The CDR3 runs to 14 residues. CDR1 SGHRS and CDR2 YFSETQ come from the germline V gene. CDR3 DNA: TGCGCCAGCAGAACAGGGTCATCTGGAAACACCATATATTTT. Translated, it gives CASRTGSSGNTIYF.

This chain joins TRBV6-5 and TRBJ1-2; the D is unclear. V lost 6 bases, J lost 8 bases, and 13 bases lay in between. The CDR3 runs 12 residues. CDR1 MNHEY and CDR2 SVGAGI come from the germline V gene. In nucleotides, the CDR3 is TGTGCCAGCAGCGCCCCACCAAGGGGCTACACCTTC. Protein product: CASSAPPRGYTF.